This T cell receptor beta chain is drawn from a study of shared clonotypes between healthy human individuals. About this clone itself: Its target is unknown.

CDR3 length equals 16 residues. CDR1 and CDR2 (germline): SGHNT, YYREEE (reference sequence). Germline trimming cut 4 bases from V and 6 bases from J; bases unmatched to any gene: 13. About 30,000 T cell genomes, or about 200 ng DNA, went into the sorted-subset replicate PCRs. Measured with immunoSEQ multiplex PCR; TCRdb has only the in-frame clones, and not every one. The table records 2 million to 2.5 million clones, roughly 92% of them present only once. The study's findings and limits: When compared with the clonotypes that were shared by all four sorted-subset donors, the non-shared clonotypes turned out to have lower generation probabilities. Naive subsets usually exceeded memory subsets in estimated richness.

Memory CD4+ cells were the fraction left after CD45RA+ naive selection. The chain has TRBV5-4 and TRBJ2-1, with TRBD1 identical over 7 bases. The sequenced sample was naive CD4+ T cells from PBMCs. The sample's subset: CD45RA+ positively selected. The source of this sequence is a man younger than 35 in good health. Some clones in this sample may be carry-over from other donors' samples. The CDR3, as DNA: TGTGCCAGCAGCCGCCCAGGGACAGTGGTGGGCAATGAGCAGTTCTTC. Its translation is CASSRPGTVVGNEQFF. The variable domain in full, completed from reference TRBV5-4 and TRBJ2-1, reads ETGVTQSPTHLIKTRGQQVTLRCSSQSGHNTVSWYQQALGQGPQFIFQYYREEENGRGNFPPRFSGLQFPNYSSELNVNALELDDSALYLCASSRPGTVVGNEQFFGPGTRLTVL.